These T cell receptor beta chains were read from a single sample in a study of identical twins. TCRdb fed the 5' RACE reads into MiXCR, producing one record per CDR3 protein. The sample lists 250,000 or so distinct CDR3 sequences; around 8.3% were seen once. Another study also made use of these data, one on yellow fever vaccine responses in identical twins.

The specimen sequenced was CD8+ T cells sorted from blood. The receptors were gathered from a woman between 18 and 29 years old in good health. The CDR3 runs from the conserved cysteine through the conserved F or W. D genes are given only for firm matches.

TRBV20-1,TRBJ2-7,-,13,CSARVATAYEQYF
TRBV5-1,TRBJ2-5,TRBD2,16,CASSFPPGRFQETQYF
TRBV6-2/TRBV6-3,TRBJ2-1,-,16,CASSYSGLGLYNEQFF
TRBV5-1,TRBJ2-2,-,14,CASSLVEGSGELFF
TRBV6-2/TRBV6-3,TRBJ2-7,-,13,CASSYVGPYEQYF
TRBV20-1,TRBJ2-3,-,12,CSARELADTQYF
TRBV7-9,TRBJ1-1,-,13,CASSTDRNTEAFF
TRBV9,TRBJ2-7,TRBD1,15,CASSVGGGQTYEQYF
TRBV7-3,TRBJ2-7,-,14,CASSLTDSSYEQYF
TRBV28,TRBJ1-1,-,15,CASSLDDRMNTEAFF
TRBV2,TRBJ1-4,-,16,CASSEALGQGFEKLFF
TRBV20-1,TRBJ2-1,-,13,CSARGAGFYEQFF
TRBV7-9,TRBJ2-5,TRBD2,13,CASSPGGLETQYF